The 29 T cell receptor beta chains listed next were all sequenced from one sample in a study of cytomegalovirus exposure and HLA in healthy donors. Primers for the PCR totalled 60 Vbeta and 13 Jbeta. TCRdb keeps only in-frame clones here, not all; method: immunoSEQ multiplex PCR. The sample has under 150,000 clones, 65% to 80% seen once. The sequencing input was PBMCs. These receptors were taken from a man in his thirties or forties in good health and CMV-seronegative.

This rearrangement joins TRBV25-1 to TRBJ2-7, with 8 bases that match TRBD1. The CDR3 is 15 amino acids. After removal of 1 base from V and 3 bases from J, the junction contained 5 bases not matched to a gene. Germline assignment: CDR1 MGHDK and CDR2 SYGVNS. The CDR3 sequence: CASSESGGPLYEQYF. The CDR3 region has the DNA TGTGCCAGCAGTGAATCAGGGGGCCCACTCTACGAGCAGTACTTC.

The chain links TRBV21-1 to TRBJ1-1; no check of the table's D call, TRBD1, against the DNA was made. TRBV21-1 is assigned pseudogene status. The CDR3 sequence is 16 residues long. CDR3 sequence reads: CASSKLGRRGRKGAFF. The CDR3 region has the DNA TGTGCCAGCAGCAAATTAGGGCGAAGGGGGCGGAAAGGAGCTTTCTTT.

This chain connects TRBV29-1 to TRBJ1-1; 7 bases agree with TRBD1. CDR3 length: 12 residues. Unmatched junction bases numbered 7, after V lost 7 bases and J lost 5 bases. Germline values: CDR1 SQVTM, CDR2 ANQGSEA. CDR3 region: CSAAGTATEAFF. The CDR3 nucleotides are TGCAGCGCGGCCGGGACAGCTACTGAAGCTTTCTTT.

This clone has a single count. The chain uses TRBV27 and TRBJ2-3; no reliable D call. Germline CDR1 MNHEY, CDR2 SMNVEV (reference sequence). Trimming stripped 1 base from V and 0 bases from J, with 20 bases between. The CDR3 sequence is 19 residues long. CDR3 protein: CASSLWAPQISSSTDTQYF. The CDR3 DNA is TGTGCCAGCAGTTTATGGGCCCCGCAAATATCCTCTAGCACAGATACGCAGTATTTT.

Written as DNA, the CDR3 is TGCGCCAGCAATGGGACATTAGGATATGAGCAGTTCTTC. Amino acid sequence: CASNGTLGYEQFF. The J gene is TRBJ2-1, the V gene TRBV10-1, with a possible D match to TRBD1 (6 bases). V lost 7 bases to trimming and J lost 8 bases, with 15 bases between them. Germline V gives CDR1 WNHNN, CDR2 SYGVQD (reference sequence). There are 13 residues in the CDR3.

This clone was seen a single time. The chain joins TRBV29-1 to TRBJ1-5; TRBD1 agrees at 7 bases. The length of the CDR3 is 12 residues. The V and J ends lost 7 bases and 3 bases, in that order; junction bases with no gene match: 3. CDR1 and CDR2 (germline): SQVTM, ANQGSEA. CDR3 coding DNA: TGCAGCGCCGGACAGGTCAATCAGCCCCAGCATTTT. Its protein is CSAGQVNQPQHF.

V gene TRBV6-4 combines with J gene TRBJ1-5, with no clear D. Trimming shortened V by 7 bases and J by 0 bases, and 13 bases separated the two germline ends. The germline CDR1 and CDR2 sequences are MRHNA and SNTAGT. CDR3 length equals 15 residues. This CDR3 is CASTPRESSNQPQHF. In nucleotides, the CDR3 is TGTGCCAGCACCCCTCGGGAATCTAGCAATCAGCCCCAGCATTTT.

This clone was seen more than once but under ten times. The J gene is TRBJ2-1, the V gene TRBV30, with 10 bases lining up with TRBD2. V shed 0 bases and J 5 bases; nucleotides not matched to a gene: 7. The CDR3 sequence is 16 residues long. The germline CDR1 and CDR2 sequences are GTSNPN and SVGIG (reference sequence). The CDR3 here is CAWSVPVLAGNNEQFF. The CDR3 region has the DNA TGTGCCTGGAGTGTACCGGTACTAGCGGGAAACAATGAGCAGTTCTTC.

This clone was seen once. The chain is built from TRBV6-1 and TRBJ1-1; D is uncertain. CDR3 size: 12 residues. The V end lost 2 bases, the J end lost 7 bases, and 8 bases lay between the germline ends. CDR1 and CDR2 from the germline V gene are MNHNS and SASEGT. The chain's CDR3 is CASSEISHEAFF. The CDR3 DNA reads as TGTGCCAGCAGTGAAATTTCACATGAAGCTTTCTTT.

This clone was detected once. The rearrangement joins TRBV25-1 to TRBJ1-2; no definite D call. V was shortened by 3 bases and J by 5 bases, with 19 bases between the two germline ends. The CDR3 spans 16 residues. Germline loops: CDR1 MGHDK, CDR2 SYGVNS. The CDR3 is CASSERFERALYGYTF. The CDR3 DNA reads as TGTGCCAGCAGTGAGAGATTTGAGAGGGCCTTATATGGCTACACCTTC.

This clone was seen just once. V usage is TRBV27 and J usage is TRBJ2-5; TRBD1 matches at 7 bases. The DNA end is more similar to TRBJ2-7, so the J call may be wrong. The CDR3 is 14 amino acids. Germline V gives CDR1 MNHEY, CDR2 SMNVEV (reference sequence). The CDR3 DNA sequence: TGTGCCAGCAGTCCGCCACAGGGGCCCTACGAGCAGTACTTC. It is translated as CASSPPQGPYEQYF.

The chain combines TRBV19 with TRBJ2-2, with 7 bases matching TRBD1. CDR1 is LNHDA and CDR2 is SQIVND in the germline V gene (reference sequence). V dropped 6 bases and J dropped 0; count of bases not matched to a gene: 4. The CDR3 length is 15 residues. CDR3 residues: CASSPGQANTGELFF. The CDR3 DNA sequence: TGTGCCAGTAGCCCCGGACAGGCGAACACCGGGGAGCTGTTTTTT.

The V and J genes are TRBV28 and TRBJ1-5, with a tentative D call TRBD1 (6 bases). The CDR3 consists of 15 residues. V shed 5 bases and J shed 0 bases, with 11 bases lying between them. CDR1 and CDR2 from the germline V gene are MDHEN and SYDVKM. The CDR3 protein is CASSLQGNSNQPQHF. In DNA form, the CDR3 reads TGTGCCAGCAGTCTACAGGGCAATAGCAATCAGCCCCAGCATTTT. The full variable domain, with the rest looked up from reference TRBV28 and TRBJ1-5, is DVKVTQSSRYLVKRTGEKVFLECVQDMDHENMFWYRQDPGLGLRLIYFSYDVKMKEKGDIPEGYSVSREKKERFSLILESASTNQTSMYLCASSLQGNSNQPQHFGDGTRLSIL.

This clone was counted a few times. The chain recombines TRBV4-3 with TRBJ1-5, with 7 nucleotides matching TRBD1. The CDR3 is 14 amino acids. V gave up 1 base and J gave up 8 bases; unmatched junction bases: 5. In germline, CDR1 is LGHNA, CDR2 YSLEER. The CDR3 is CASSQVGGGEPQHF. DNA for the CDR3: TGCGCCAGCAGCCAAGTAGGAGGGGGCGAGCCCCAGCATTTT.

The chain is built from TRBV18 and TRBJ2-1; 9 bases are a match to TRBD1. V lost 4 bases to trimming and J lost 6 bases; unmatched junction nucleotides: 7. The germline CDR1 and CDR2 sequences are KGHSH and LQKENI. The CDR3 has 15 residues. The DNA of the CDR3 is TGTGCCAGCTCACTGAGGACAGGGGCGGGCAATGAGCAGTTCTTC. Protein sequence: CASSLRTGAGNEQFF.

CDR3 DNA: TGTGCCATCAGTGAGTCCCGGGACAGGGTTAATGGCTACACCTTC. Protein sequence: CAISESRDRVNGYTF. The chain links TRBV10-3 to TRBJ1-2; TRBD1 aligns across 9 bases. V was pared by 0 bases and J by 6 bases, with 5 bases of the junction left unmatched. The germline gives CDR1 ENHRY, CDR2 SYGVKD. The CDR3 consists of 15 residues.

J is TRBJ2-1 and V is TRBV18, with TRBD1 identical over 8 bases. Germline V gene lookup returns CDR1 KGHSH and CDR2 LQKENI. This CDR3 region has 16 residues. V was clipped by 6 bases and J by 8 bases; unmatched bases: 15. The CDR3 nucleotides read TGTGCCAGCTCCCCAAACAGGGGGTTATCATTCGATGAGCAGTTCTTC. It is translated as CASSPNRGLSFDEQFF.

V and J are TRBV9 and TRBJ1-1; TRBD1 matches at 7 bases. Unmatched junction bases numbered 8, after V lost 2 bases and J lost 4 bases. CDR3 size: 15 residues. CDR1 and CDR2 from the germline V gene are SGDLS and YYNGEE. For the CDR3, the DNA is TGTGCCAGCAGCGTTGTAGACAGGGTTATCACTGAAGCTTTCTTT. This codes for CASSVVDRVITEAFF. Complete variable domain (other parts from reference TRBV9 and TRBJ1-1): DSGVTQTPKHLITATGQRVTLRCSPRSGDLSVYWYQQSLDQGLQFLIQYYNGEERAKGNILERFSAQQFPDLHSELNLSSLELGDSALYFCASSVVDRVITEAFFGQGTRLTVV.

The chain joins TRBV28 to TRBJ2-1; 9 nucleotides match TRBD2. V lost 3 bases to trimming and J lost 7 bases; unmatched junction nucleotides: 7. The V gene's germline CDR1 is MDHEN and CDR2 SYDVKM. CDR3 length: 15 residues. This CDR3 reads CASSLVAGERNEQFF. The CDR3 DNA reads TGTGCCAGCAGTTTGGTAGCGGGAGAAAGGAATGAGCAGTTCTTC.

The chain recombines TRBV7-9 with TRBJ1-5; D may be TRBD1 (6 bases). This CDR3 has 15 residues. V was trimmed by 5 bases and J by 2 bases, leaving 13 bases between them. CDR1 is SEHNR and CDR2 is FQNEAQ in the germline V gene (reference sequence). In DNA, the CDR3 is TGTGCCAGCAGCCTCGAGGGGGGGGGCAATCAGCCCCAGCATTTT. This translates into CASSLEGGGNQPQHF.

Comments on this clone: A single base separates this from a much larger clone, so it may be a read error. This chain uses TRBV6-4 with TRBJ2-3; 12 nucleotides align to TRBD1. Germline V CDR1 and CDR2: MRHNA, SNTAGT. The CDR3 runs to 15 residues. CDR3 amino acids: CASSAGTGGADMQYF. CDR3 DNA sequence: TGTGCCAGCAGTGCCGGGACAGGGGGCGCAGATATGCAGTATTTT.

The chain uses TRBV6-5 and TRBJ2-5, with D possibly being TRBD2 (6 bases). V dropped 5 bases and J dropped 5 bases, with 12 bases sitting between them. Germline values: CDR1 MNHEY, CDR2 SVGAGI. This CDR3 has 13 amino acids. The CDR3 region has the DNA TGTGCCAGCAGTGAGACCCGGGGGGAGACCCAGTACTTC. Protein: CASSETRGETQYF.

In DNA, the CDR3 is TGCGCCAGCAGCTTGGAAGCGGGACCCCCCTACGAGCAGTACTTC. Translating gives CASSLEAGPPYEQYF. The chain employs TRBV5-1 and TRBJ2-7; 7 nucleotides agree with TRBD2. Germline V gene lookup returns CDR1 SGHRS and CDR2 YFSETQ. Trimming at V came to 0 bases and at J to 2 bases, leaving 5 bases not matched to a gene. There are 15 residues in the CDR3.

The chain joins TRBV27 to TRBJ1-1, with a possible D match to TRBD1 (5 bases). Trimming removed 3 bases at V and 2 bases at J, with 10 bases between. Germline V lookup: CDR1 MNHEY, CDR2 SMNVEV (reference sequence). This CDR3 has 14 residues. CDR3 in DNA: TGTGCCAGCAGTTTCGGCAGGGCCAACACTGAAGCTTTCTTT. This sequence encodes CASSFGRANTEAFF.

The chain has TRBV11-2 and TRBJ2-7; D is perhaps TRBD1 (6 bases). V was trimmed by 1 base and J by 5 bases, leaving 15 bases between them. This CDR3 comprises 15 residues. Germline values: CDR1 SGHAT, CDR2 FQNNGV. The chain's CDR3 is CASSLAYRVEDEQYF. The DNA for the CDR3 is TGTGCCAGCAGCTTAGCCTACAGGGTGGAGGACGAGCAGTACTTC.

The V gene is TRBV5-1, the J gene TRBJ2-2; no clear D gene. Trimming stripped 4 bases from V and 3 bases from J, with 13 bases between. CDR1 and CDR2 from the germline V gene are SGHRS and YFSETQ. CDR3 size: 15 residues. The CDR3: CASSPPFRDTGELFF. CDR3 nucleotide sequence: TGCGCCAGCAGCCCGCCTTTTCGGGACACCGGGGAGCTGTTTTTT. Variable domain in full (rest from reference TRBV5-1 and TRBJ2-2): KAGVTQTPRYLIKTRGQQVTLSCSPISGHRSVSWYQQTPGQGLQFLFEYFSETQRNKGNFPGRFSGRQFSNSRSEMNVSTLELGDSALYLCASSPPFRDTGELFFGEGSRLTVL.

J is TRBJ1-1 and V is TRBV5-4, with TRBD1 matching over 8 bases. From germline, CDR1 is SGHNT and CDR2 YYREEE (reference sequence). V was clipped by 1 base and J by 0 bases; unmatched bases: 2. The CDR3 sequence is 15 residues long. CDR3: CASSLTGGMNTEAFF. The CDR3 DNA is TGTGCCAGCAGCTTGACAGGGGGAATGAACACTGAAGCTTTCTTT.

The rearrangement links TRBV13 to TRBJ2-5; TRBD2 agrees at 7 bases. The germline gives CDR1 PRHDT, CDR2 FYEKMQ (reference sequence). V lost 0 bases, J lost 11 bases, and 9 bases stayed unmatched. CDR3 length: 14 residues. In DNA, the CDR3 is TGTGCCAGCAGCTTAGGAGGGAGGGCCCTGGAGCAGTACTTC. It codes for CASSLGGRALEQYF.

The rearrangement links TRBV6-6 to TRBJ1-2; D is undetermined. This CDR3 comprises 15 residues. Germline loops: CDR1 MNHNY, CDR2 SVGAGI (reference sequence). V was pared by 4 bases and J by 1 base, with 13 bases between. CDR3 in amino acids: CASSSPDGSNYGYTF. In nucleotides, the CDR3 is TGTGCCAGCAGTTCCCCTGACGGGAGTAACTATGGCTACACCTTC.